This note documents a single T cell receptor (beta chain) sequence. Its antigen is currently unknown. One entry per CDR3 protein, called by TCRdb with MiXCR from the RACE reads. Altogether about 120,000 distinct CDR3 sequences are present, about 12% being singletons, with the ten largest covering 1.2% to 1.5%. Time point specified: patch test 1, 2 weeks after DPC sensitization. Treatment defined: therapeutic diphenylcyclopropenone sensitization with weekly scalp DPC. Patch tests were applied only after blood draws. This entry belongs to a study of human T cells and chemical hapten exposure. On the study more broadly: Patients were given diphenylcyclopropenone on the scalp weekly across the roughly 25-week study. Findings and caveats of the study: Clustering by CDR3 similarity yielded significantly more large clusters from expanded TCRs than controls.

The clonotype originates from a woman aged 45-60 years with alopecia areata. Some clones in this sample may be carry-over from other donors' samples. The sequencing here drew on whole blood, taken in connection with sensitization to the hapten diphenylcyclopropenone (DPC).

CDR3 protein: CASSLDDGGGQGAFF. The CDR3 DNA reads as TGTGCCAGCAGCTTAGATGATGGTGGGGGACAGGGAGCTTTCTTT. The rearrangement uses TRBV11-1 and TRBJ1-1; TRBD1 aligns across 9 bases. Germline lookup yields CDR1 SGHAT and CDR2 FQDESV (reference sequence). Losses at the gene ends were 1 base for V and 10 bases for J; bases not matched to a gene: 10. The CDR3 runs to 15 residues.